The rows below give T cell receptor beta chains drawn from one sample of a study of shared clonotypes between healthy human individuals. The protocol was immunoSEQ multiplex PCR, while the TCRdb copy is restricted to in-frame clones and leaves out a portion. Here the sample spans 1 million to 1.3 million clones, around 78% being singletons. The specimen was memory CD4+ T cells from PBMCs. The receptors were sampled from a man between 18 and 29 years old in good health. Some clones in this sample may be carry-over from other donors' samples. The CDR3 runs from the conserved cysteine through the conserved F or W. Fields, in order: V gene, clone size, J gene, D gene, CDR3 DNA, CDR3 protein. A D gene is named only where the DNA matches it firmly. Not every row has a clone size; where given, it reads once, few, many or a size class.

TRBV18	-	TRBJ1-2	-	TGTGCCAGCTCACCTGAGTCGGTGTATGGCTACACCTTC	CASSPESVYGYTF
TRBV6-6	-	TRBJ2-5	TRBD1	TGTGCCAGCGCGACTGCCCGGGACAGACAAGAGACCCAGTACTTC	CASATARDRQETQYF
TRBV29-1	-	TRBJ2-7	-	TGCAGCGCCGGGTCGGGGCACTCCTACGAGCAGTACTTC	CSAGSGHSYEQYF
TRBV9	-	TRBJ1-1	TRBD1	TGTGCCAGCAGCCCTAAGGGGACAGAGTCTAAAGCTTTCTTT	CASSPKGTESKAFF
TRBV4-2	-	TRBJ2-5	-	TGTGCCAGCAGCCAAGAGGCCGATCGCCGGGCAACCCAGTACTTC	CASSQEADRRATQYF
TRBV6-5	-	TRBJ2-7	-	TGTGCCAGCAGTTATTTAGCCAGAGGAGTGGGCGAGCAGTACTTC	CASSYLARGVGEQYF
TRBV28	-	TRBJ2-2	-	TGTGCCAGCACTCTGGGGGTTTCCCTCGGGGCCGGGGAGCTGTTTTTT	CASTLGVSLGAGELFF
TRBV4-3	-	TRBJ1-4	-	TGCGCCAGCAGCCCGACGGGCCCGACAGGTCCGAATGAAAAACTGTTTTTT	CASSPTGPTGPNEKLFF
TRBV30	-	TRBJ1-4	TRBD1	TGTGTCTGGAGTTCCCGTGACAGGGGGCCTAAAAAACTGTTTTTT	CVWSSRDRGPKKLFF
TRBV19	-	TRBJ2-3	-	TGTGCCAGTAGTCCACGGGGCCTAGCGAGGAGTACGACCACAGATACGCAGTATTTT	CASSPRGLARSTTTDTQYF
TRBV30	-	TRBJ1-2	-	TGTGCCTGGAGCCCGAACGGGAGGGGCTATGGCTACACCTTC	CAWSPNGRGYGYTF
TRBV27	-	TRBJ1-2	-	TGTGCCAGCAGTTCCTCCCGGCAGGGGAGGGGCTACACCTTC	CASSSSRQGRGYTF
TRBV7-9	-	TRBJ2-7	-	TGTGCCAGCAGCTGGTCAGCACACTCCTACGAGCAGTACTTC	CASSWSAHSYEQYF
TRBV6-6	-	TRBJ1-5	TRBD1	TGTGCCAGCAGTACCGGGACAGTCAATCAGCCCCAGCATTTT	CASSTGTVNQPQHF
TRBV5-1	-	TRBJ2-3	-	TGCGCCAGCAGCACCGGAACCACAGATACGCAGTATTTT	CASSTGTTDTQYF
TRBV30	-	TRBJ1-1	-	TGTGCCTGGAGTGGGGTGGGAGCGAAGGCTTTCTTT	CAWSGVGAKAFF
TRBV9	once	TRBJ2-2	TRBD2	TGTGCCAGCAGCGTAGGGGGACTAGCCTTGAACACCGGGGAGCTGTTTTTT	CASSVGGLALNTGELFF
TRBV9	-	TRBJ1-5	TRBD1	TGTGCCAGCAGCGTAGGGGGTCCTTCGGACAGGCCGCGGAGAGGACAGCCCCAGCATTTT	CASSVGGPSDRPRRGQPQHF
TRBV7-2	-	TRBJ2-7	-	TGTGCCAGCAGCTTCTCGGGCTACGAGCAGTACTTC	CASSFSGYEQYF
TRBV28	-	TRBJ2-7	-	TGTGCCAGCAGTTTAGTAACCTACGAGCAGTACTTC	CASSLVTYEQYF
TRBV18	-	TRBJ1-1	-	TGTGCCAGCTCACGGGTGTTTGGAAGTGGGGACACTGAAGCTTTCTTT	CASSRVFGSGDTEAFF
TRBV6-5	-	TRBJ1-2	TRBD1	TGTGCCAGCAGTGCCCCAAGAGGGGGCAACTATGGCTACACCTTC	CASSAPRGGNYGYTF
TRBV29-1	-	TRBJ2-7	-	TGCAGCGTTGAAGGAGCGACGGGGGCGGGCTACGAGCAGTACTTC	CSVEGATGAGYEQYF
TRBV5-8	once	TRBJ1-1	-	TGTGCCAGCAACTTGGGGCTACAAAAGGGAACTGAAGCTTTCTTT	CASNLGLQKGTEAFF
TRBV30	few	TRBJ1-5	TRBD1	TGTGCCTGCGCCCGACAGGGGGACTTCAATCAGCCCCAGCATTTT	CACARQGDFNQPQHF
TRBV28	few	TRBJ2-7	TRBD2	TGTGCCAGCAGTTTAATGACAGGGCGTAAAGGACTAGCGGGAGTCCACGAGCAGTACTTC	CASSLMTGRKGLAGVHEQYF
TRBV6-5	-	TRBJ1-2	-	TGTGCCAGCAGGAAAAATAACTATGGCTACACCTTC	CASRKNNYGYTF
TRBV9	-	TRBJ2-1	TRBD2	TGTGCCAGCAGCGGACTAGCGGGAGGCTTCTCCTACAATGAGCAGTTCTTC	CASSGLAGGFSYNEQFF
TRBV4-1	-	TRBJ2-7	-	TGCGCCAGCAGCCCTGGAGGGGGGGGCCCCTACGAGCAGTACTTC	CASSPGGGGPYEQYF
TRBV28	-	TRBJ1-5	TRBD1	TGTGCCAGCAGATCCTCCGGGACAGGGAATCAGCCCCAGCATTTT	CASRSSGTGNQPQHF
TRBV19	-	TRBJ2-6	TRBD1	TGTGCCAGTAGTATTAGGGGGCCTGGGGCCAACGTCCTGACTTTC	CASSIRGPGANVLTF
TRBV6-1	-	TRBJ2-7	-	TGTGCCAGCAGTGACGGGTGGAAATACGAGCAGTACTTC	CASSDGWKYEQYF
TRBV5-1	-	TRBJ2-5	-	TGCGCCAGCAGCTTGGCGGGGGGCGCGTACGAGACCCAGTACTTC	CASSLAGGAYETQYF
TRBV19	few	TRBJ1-5	-	TGTGCCAGTGGACAACGCAATCAGCCCCAGCATTTT	CASGQRNQPQHF
TRBV2	-	TRBJ1-3	-	TGTGCCAGCAGTCGCGCCCAAACTGGAAACACCATATATTTT	CASSRAQTGNTIYF
TRBV7-8	-	TRBJ2-4	-	TGTGCCAGCACCGTAAGCGAAAGCAAAAACATTCAGTACTTC	CASTVSESKNIQYF
TRBV5-4	-	TRBJ2-1	TRBD2	TGTGCCAGCAGCTTAGGGGCGGGAGGGTCCTACAATGAGCAGTTCTTC	CASSLGAGGSYNEQFF
TRBV4-3	-	TRBJ2-1	TRBD2	TGCGCCAGCAGCCAAGAAGGACTAGCGGGATACAATGAGCAGTTCTTC	CASSQEGLAGYNEQFF
TRBV15	-	TRBJ1-2	-	TGTGCCACCAGCAGCGGAGGCCTTAACTATGGCTACACCTTC	CATSSGGLNYGYTF
TRBV11-2	-	TRBJ1-5	-	TGTGCCAGCAGCCAGGGACTTAATCAGCCCCAGCATTTT	CASSQGLNQPQHF
TRBV6-5	few	TRBJ2-2	TRBD1	TGTGCCAGCGGTCAGACAGGGCGCACCGGGGAGCTGTTTTTT	CASGQTGRTGELFF
TRBV2	many	TRBJ2-5	TRBD2	TGTGCCAGCAGTGGCTGGGGGACTAGCGGGAGGGAGACCCAGTACTTC	CASSGWGTSGRETQYF
TRBV5-1	few	TRBJ1-1	-	TGCGCCAGCAGCTTGTGGGACGGGAACACTGAAGCTTTCTTT	CASSLWDGNTEAFF
TRBV5-1	-	TRBJ2-7	TRBD2	TGCGCCAGCAGCTTGGTATTAGCGGGGCACCCCTACGAGCAGTACTTC	CASSLVLAGHPYEQYF
TRBV28	-	TRBJ1-6	-	TGTGCCAGCAGTTTCAGGCCCAATTCACCCCTCCACTTT	CASSFRPNSPLHF
TRBV6-6	few	TRBJ2-7	-	TGTGCCAGCAGTTATCATCCGAGCGGCGAGCAGTACTTC	CASSYHPSGEQYF
TRBV4-1	few	TRBJ2-1	TRBD1	TGCGCCAGCAGCCTACGACAGGGGCCCTACAATGAGCAGTTCTTC	CASSLRQGPYNEQFF
TRBV19	-	TRBJ2-2	TRBD2	TGTGCCAGTAGTTTGGCTAGCGGGAGCCGGGGCAGGGAGCTGTTTTTT	CASSLASGSRGRELFF